The present entry profiles one T cell receptor beta chain with its context. Losses at the gene ends were 4 bases for V and 0 bases for J; bases not matched to a gene: 3. Looked up from germline, CDR1 is SGHRS and CDR2 is YFSETQ. This CDR3 is built from 15 residues. Libraries were prepared by immunoSEQ multiplex PCR; TCRdb keeps only in-frame clonotypes and omits some of them. The table includes 2,100,000 or so clones, more than 90% detected once. The sample is drawn from a study of shared clonotypes between healthy human individuals. The rearrangement links TRBV5-1 to TRBJ2-7; TRBD2 matches at 11 bases. This receptor was obtained from a man aged 18 to 35 in good health. Sequencing input: naive CD4+ T cells sorted from blood. Indicated subset: CD45RA+ positively selected. The CDR3, as DNA: TGCGCCAGCAGCCGGACTAGCGGGTTCTCCTACGAGCAGTACTTC. It encodes CASSRTSGFSYEQYF.